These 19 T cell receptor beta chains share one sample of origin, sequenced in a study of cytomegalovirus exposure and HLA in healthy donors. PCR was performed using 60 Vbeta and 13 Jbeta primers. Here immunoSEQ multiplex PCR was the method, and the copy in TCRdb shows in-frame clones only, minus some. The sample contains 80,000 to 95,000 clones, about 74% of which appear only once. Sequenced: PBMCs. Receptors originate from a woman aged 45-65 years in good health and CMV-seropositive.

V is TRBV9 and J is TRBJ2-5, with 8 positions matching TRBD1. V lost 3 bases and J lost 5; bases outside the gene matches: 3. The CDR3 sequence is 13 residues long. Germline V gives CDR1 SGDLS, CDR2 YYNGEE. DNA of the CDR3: TGTGCCAGCAGCGGACAGGGGCGGGAGACCCAGTACTTC. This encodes CASSGQGRETQYF.

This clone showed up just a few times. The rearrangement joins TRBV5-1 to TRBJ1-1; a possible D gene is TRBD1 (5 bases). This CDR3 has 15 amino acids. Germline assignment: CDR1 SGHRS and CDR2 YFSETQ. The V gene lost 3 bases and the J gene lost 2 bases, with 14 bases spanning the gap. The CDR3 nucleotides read TGCGCCAGCAGCTCCTTGGAGGGACCCAACACTGAAGCTTTCTTT. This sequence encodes CASSSLEGPNTEAFF.

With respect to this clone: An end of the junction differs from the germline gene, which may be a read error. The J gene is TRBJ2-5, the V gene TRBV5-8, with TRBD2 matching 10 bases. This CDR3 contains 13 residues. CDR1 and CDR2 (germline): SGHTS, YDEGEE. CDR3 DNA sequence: TGTGCCAGCAGCCTAGCGGGAGAAGAGGCCCAGTACTTC. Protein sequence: CASSLAGEEAQYF.

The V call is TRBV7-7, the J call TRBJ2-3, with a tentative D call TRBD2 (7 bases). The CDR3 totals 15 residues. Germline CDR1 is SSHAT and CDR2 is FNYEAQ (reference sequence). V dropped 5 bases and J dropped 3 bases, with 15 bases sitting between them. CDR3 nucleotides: TGTGCCAGCAGCCGGGGAGGGGGGCGGACAGATACGCAGTATTTT. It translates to CASSRGGGRTDTQYF.

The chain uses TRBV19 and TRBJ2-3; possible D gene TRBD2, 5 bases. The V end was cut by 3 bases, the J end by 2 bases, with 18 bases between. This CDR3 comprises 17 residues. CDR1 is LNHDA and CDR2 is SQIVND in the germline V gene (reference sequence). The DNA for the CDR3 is TGTGCCAGTAGTATGGTCCTCGTGGCGGGTTTCACAGATACGCAGTATTTT. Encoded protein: CASSMVLVAGFTDTQYF.

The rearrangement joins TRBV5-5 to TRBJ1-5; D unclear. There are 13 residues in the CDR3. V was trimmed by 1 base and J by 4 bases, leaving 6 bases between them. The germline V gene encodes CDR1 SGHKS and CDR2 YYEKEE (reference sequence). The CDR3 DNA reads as TGTGCCAGCAGCTTGTATCTTAATCAGCCCCAGCATTTT. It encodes CASSLYLNQPQHF.

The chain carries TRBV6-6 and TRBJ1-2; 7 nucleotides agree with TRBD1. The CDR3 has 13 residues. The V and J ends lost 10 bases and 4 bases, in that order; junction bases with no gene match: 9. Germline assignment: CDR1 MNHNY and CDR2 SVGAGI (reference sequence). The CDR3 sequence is CATETDRSYGYTF. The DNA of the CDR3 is TGTGCCACAGAAACGGACAGGAGCTATGGCTACACCTTC.

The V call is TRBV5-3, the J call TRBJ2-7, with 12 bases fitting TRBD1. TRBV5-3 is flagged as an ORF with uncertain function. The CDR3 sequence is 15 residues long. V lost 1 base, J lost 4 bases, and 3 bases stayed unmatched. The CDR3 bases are TGTGCCAGAAGCTTGCCGGGACAGGGGGCGTACGAGCAGTACTTC. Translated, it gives CARSLPGQGAYEQYF.

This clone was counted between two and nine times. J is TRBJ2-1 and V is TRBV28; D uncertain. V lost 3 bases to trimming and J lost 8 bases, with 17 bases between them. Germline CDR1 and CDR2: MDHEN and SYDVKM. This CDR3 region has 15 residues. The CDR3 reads CASSLRQRHNYEQFF. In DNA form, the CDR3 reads TGTGCCAGCAGTTTGAGGCAGAGGCACAACTATGAGCAGTTCTTC.

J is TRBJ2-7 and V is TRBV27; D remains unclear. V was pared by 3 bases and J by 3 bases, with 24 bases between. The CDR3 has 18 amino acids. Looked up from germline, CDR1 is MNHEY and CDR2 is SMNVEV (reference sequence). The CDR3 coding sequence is TGTGCCAGCAGTTTCTCGACTCCAACCGCAGTCATGTTCTACGAGCAGTACTTC. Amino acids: CASSFSTPTAVMFYEQYF.

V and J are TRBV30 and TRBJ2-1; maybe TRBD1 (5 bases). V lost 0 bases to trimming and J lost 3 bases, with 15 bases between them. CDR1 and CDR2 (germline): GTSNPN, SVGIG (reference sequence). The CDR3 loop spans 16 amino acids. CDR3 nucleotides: TGTGCCTGGAGTGTATCCCAGGGTCTGGGCTACAATGAGCAGTTCTTC. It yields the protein CAWSVSQGLGYNEQFF.

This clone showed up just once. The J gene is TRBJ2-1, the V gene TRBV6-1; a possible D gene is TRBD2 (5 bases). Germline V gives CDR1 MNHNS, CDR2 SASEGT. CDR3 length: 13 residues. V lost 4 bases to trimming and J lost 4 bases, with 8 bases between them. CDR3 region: CASSAGKYNEQFF. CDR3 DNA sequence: TGTGCCAGCAGTGCGGGGAAATACAATGAGCAGTTCTTC.

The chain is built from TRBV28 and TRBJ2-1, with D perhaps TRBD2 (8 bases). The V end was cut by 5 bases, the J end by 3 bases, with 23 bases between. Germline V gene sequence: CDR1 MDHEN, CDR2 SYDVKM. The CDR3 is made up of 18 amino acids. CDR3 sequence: CASSGDSGWREDYNEQFF. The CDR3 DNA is TGTGCCAGCAGTGGGGACAGCGGGTGGCGGGAGGACTACAATGAGCAGTTCTTC.

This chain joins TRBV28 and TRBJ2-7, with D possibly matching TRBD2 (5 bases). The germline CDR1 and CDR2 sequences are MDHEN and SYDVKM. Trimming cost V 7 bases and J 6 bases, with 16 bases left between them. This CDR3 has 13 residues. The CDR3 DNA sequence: TGTGCCAGCATAGGCCAACGGGGTACCGAGCAGTACTTC. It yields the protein CASIGQRGTEQYF.

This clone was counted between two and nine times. DNA for the CDR3: TGTGCCAGCAGCTTAGATGTGGCTAGCGGAACCTACGAGCAGTACTTC. Amino acids: CASSLDVASGTYEQYF. This rearrangement joins TRBV7-8 to TRBJ2-7; 7 nucleotides line up with TRBD2. The CDR3 runs 16 residues. V lost 1 base, J lost 2 bases, and 8 bases stayed unmatched. Germline lookup yields CDR1 SGHVS and CDR2 FQNEAQ.

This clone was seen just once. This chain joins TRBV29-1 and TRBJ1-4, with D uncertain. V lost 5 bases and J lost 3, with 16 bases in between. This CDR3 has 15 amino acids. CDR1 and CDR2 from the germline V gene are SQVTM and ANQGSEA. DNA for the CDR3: TGCAGCGTTACCCGTAAGGAGGGAGCTAATGAAAAACTGTTTTTT. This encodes CSVTRKEGANEKLFF.

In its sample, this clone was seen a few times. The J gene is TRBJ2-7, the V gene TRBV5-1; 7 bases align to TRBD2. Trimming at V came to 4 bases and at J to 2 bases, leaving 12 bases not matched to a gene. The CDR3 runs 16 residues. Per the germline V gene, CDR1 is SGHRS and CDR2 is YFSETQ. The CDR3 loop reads CASSPTGREGPYEQYF. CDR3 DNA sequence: TGCGCCAGCAGCCCTACCGGCAGGGAGGGGCCCTACGAGCAGTACTTC.

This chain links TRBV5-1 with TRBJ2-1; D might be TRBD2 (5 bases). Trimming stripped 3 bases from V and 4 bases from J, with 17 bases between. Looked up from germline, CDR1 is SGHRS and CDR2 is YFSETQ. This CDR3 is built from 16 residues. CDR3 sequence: CASSSTLDTTYNEQFF. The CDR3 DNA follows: TGCGCCAGCAGCTCGACACTAGACACAACTTACAATGAGCAGTTCTTC.

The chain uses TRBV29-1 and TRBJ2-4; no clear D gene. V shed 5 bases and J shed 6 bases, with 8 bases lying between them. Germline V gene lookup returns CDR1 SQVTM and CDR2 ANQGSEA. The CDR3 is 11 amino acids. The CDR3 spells CSVRPGNIQYF. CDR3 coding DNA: TGCAGCGTTAGACCGGGAAACATTCAGTACTTC.